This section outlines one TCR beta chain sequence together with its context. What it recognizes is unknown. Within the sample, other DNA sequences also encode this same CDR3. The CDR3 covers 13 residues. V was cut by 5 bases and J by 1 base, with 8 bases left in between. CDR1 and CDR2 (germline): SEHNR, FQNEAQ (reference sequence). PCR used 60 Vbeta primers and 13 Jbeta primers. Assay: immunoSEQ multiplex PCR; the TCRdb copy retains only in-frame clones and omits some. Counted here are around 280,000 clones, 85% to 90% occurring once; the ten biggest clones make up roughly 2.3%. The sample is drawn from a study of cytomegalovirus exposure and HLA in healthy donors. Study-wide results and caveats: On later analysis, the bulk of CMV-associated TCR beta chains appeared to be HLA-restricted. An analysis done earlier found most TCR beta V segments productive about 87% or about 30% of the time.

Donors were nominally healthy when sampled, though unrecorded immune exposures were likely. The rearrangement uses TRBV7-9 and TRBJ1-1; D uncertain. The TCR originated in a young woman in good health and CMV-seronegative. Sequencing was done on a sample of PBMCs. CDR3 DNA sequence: TGTGCCAGCAGCATCCGGGAGAACACTGAAGCTTTCTTT. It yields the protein CASSIRENTEAFF.